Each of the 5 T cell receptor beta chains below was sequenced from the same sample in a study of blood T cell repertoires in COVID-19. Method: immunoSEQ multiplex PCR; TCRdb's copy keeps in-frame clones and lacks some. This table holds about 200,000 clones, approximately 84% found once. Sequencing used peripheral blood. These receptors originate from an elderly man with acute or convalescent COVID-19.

CDR3 sequence: CASTTIRGLETQYF. For the CDR3, the DNA is TGCGCCAGCACGACGATCCGGGGACTGGAGACCCAGTACTTC. V is TRBV23-1 and J is TRBJ2-5; tentative D call: TRBD2 (6 bases). TRBV23-1 is an open reading frame whose function is uncertain. CDR3 length equals 14 residues. Trimming took 7 bases from V and 5 from J, leaving 17 bases between them.

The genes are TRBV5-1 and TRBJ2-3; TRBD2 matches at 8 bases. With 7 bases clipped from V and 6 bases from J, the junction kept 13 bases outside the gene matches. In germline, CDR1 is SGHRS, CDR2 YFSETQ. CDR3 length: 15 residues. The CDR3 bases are TGCGCCAGCGCCCCTTACACGGGAGGGGGGGATACGCAGTATTTT. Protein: CASAPYTGGGDTQYF.

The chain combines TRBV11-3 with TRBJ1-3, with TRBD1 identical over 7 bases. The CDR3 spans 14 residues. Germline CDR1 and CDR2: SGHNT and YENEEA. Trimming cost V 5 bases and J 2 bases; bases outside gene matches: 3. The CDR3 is CASSPTGTGNTIYF. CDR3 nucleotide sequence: TGTGCCAGCAGCCCGACAGGGACTGGAAACACCATATATTTT.

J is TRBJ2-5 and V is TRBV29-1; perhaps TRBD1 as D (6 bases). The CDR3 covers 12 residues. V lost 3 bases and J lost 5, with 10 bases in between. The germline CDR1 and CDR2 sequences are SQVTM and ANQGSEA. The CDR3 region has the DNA TGCAGCGTTGACACTCAGGGGGAGACCCAGTACTTC. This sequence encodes CSVDTQGETQYF.

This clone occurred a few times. CDR3 region: CASSYGVPGGQRLGEQYV. CDR3 sequence (DNA): TGTGCCAGCAGTTACGGGGTGCCAGGAGGGCAACGCCTGGGGGAGCAGTACGTC. V gene TRBV6-2 or TRBV6-3 combines with J gene TRBJ2-7; the D gene is possibly TRBD2 (6 bases). Germline CDR1 is MNHEY and CDR2 is SVGEGT. There are 18 residues in the CDR3. The V end was cut by 2 bases, the J end by 7 bases, with 27 bases between.